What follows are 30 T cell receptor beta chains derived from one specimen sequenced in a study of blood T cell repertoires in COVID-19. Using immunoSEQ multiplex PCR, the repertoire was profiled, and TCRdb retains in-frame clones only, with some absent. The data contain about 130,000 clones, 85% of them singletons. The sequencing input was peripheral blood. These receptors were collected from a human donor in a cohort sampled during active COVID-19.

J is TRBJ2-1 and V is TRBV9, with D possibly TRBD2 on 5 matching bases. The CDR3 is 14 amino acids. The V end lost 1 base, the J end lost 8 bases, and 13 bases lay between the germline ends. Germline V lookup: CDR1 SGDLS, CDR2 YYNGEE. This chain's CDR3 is CASSVRTPGYEQFF. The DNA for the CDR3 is TGTGCCAGCAGCGTACGGACTCCGGGGTATGAGCAGTTCTTC.

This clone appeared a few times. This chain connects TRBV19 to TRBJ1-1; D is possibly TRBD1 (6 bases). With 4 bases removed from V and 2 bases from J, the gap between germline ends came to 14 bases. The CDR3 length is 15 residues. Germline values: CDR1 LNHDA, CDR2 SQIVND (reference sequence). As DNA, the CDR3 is TGTGCCAGTAGTACCGATTCACAGGGAAACACTGAAGCTTTCTTT. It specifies CASSTDSQGNTEAFF.

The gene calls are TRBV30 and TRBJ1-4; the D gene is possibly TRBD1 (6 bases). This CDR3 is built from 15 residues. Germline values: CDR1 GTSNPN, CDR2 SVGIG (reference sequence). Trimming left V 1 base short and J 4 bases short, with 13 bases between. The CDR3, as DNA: TGTGCCTGGAGTGGAACGACAGGATTTAATGAAAAACTGTTTTTT. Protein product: CAWSGTTGFNEKLFF.

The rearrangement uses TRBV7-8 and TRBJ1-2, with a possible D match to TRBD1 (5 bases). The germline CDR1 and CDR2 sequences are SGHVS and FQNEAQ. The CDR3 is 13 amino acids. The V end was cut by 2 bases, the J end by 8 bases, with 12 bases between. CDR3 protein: CASSLTGQGGYTF. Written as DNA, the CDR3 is TGTGCCAGCAGCTTAACCGGGCAGGGAGGCTACACCTTC.

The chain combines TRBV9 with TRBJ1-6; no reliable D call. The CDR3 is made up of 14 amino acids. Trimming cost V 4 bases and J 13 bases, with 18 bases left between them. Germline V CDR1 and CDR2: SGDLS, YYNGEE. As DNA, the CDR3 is TGTGCCAGCAGCCTTACCGACACACTGGCGCCCCTCCACTTT. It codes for CASSLTDTLAPLHF.

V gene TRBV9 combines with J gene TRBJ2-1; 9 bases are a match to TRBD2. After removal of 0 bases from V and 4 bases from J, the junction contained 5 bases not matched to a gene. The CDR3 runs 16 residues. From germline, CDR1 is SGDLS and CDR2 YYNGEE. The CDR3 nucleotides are TGTGCCAGCAGCGTAGGGGTTGCGGGGGGGTACAATGAGCAGTTCTTC. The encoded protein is CASSVGVAGGYNEQFF.

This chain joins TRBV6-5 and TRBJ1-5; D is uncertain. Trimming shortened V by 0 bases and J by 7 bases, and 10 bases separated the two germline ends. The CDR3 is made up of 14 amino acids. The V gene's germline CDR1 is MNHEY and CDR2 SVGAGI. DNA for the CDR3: TGTGCCAGCAGTTACTCATCCTTGGGCCAGCCCCAGCATTTT. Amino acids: CASSYSSLGQPQHF.

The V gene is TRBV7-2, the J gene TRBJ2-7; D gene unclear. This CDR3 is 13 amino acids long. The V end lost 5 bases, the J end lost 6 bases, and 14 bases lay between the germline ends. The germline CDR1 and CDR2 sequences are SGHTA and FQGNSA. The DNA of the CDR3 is TGTGCCAGCAGCGAACGCAGTCGGAGCGAGCAGTACGTC. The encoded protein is CASSERSRSEQYV.

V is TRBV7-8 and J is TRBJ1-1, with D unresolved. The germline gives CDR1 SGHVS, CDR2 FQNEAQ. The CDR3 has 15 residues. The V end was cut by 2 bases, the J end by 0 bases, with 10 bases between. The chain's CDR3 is CASSLKRQLNTEAFF. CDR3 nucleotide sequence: TGTGCCAGCAGCTTAAAGCGGCAGCTGAACACTGAAGCTTTCTTT. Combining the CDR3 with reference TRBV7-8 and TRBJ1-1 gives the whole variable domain GAGVSQSPRYKVAKRGQDVALRCDPISGHVSLFWYQQALGQGPEFLTYFQNEAQLDKSGLPSDRFFAERPEGSVSTLKIQRTQQEDSAVYLCASSLKRQLNTEAFFGQGTRLTVV.

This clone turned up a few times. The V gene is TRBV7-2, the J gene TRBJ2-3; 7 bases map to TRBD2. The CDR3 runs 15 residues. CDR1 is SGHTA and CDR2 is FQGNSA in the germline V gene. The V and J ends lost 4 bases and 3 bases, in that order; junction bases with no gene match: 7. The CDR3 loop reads CASSSLGRGTDTQYF. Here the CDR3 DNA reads TGTGCCAGCAGCTCCCTCGGGCGGGGGACAGATACGCAGTATTTT.

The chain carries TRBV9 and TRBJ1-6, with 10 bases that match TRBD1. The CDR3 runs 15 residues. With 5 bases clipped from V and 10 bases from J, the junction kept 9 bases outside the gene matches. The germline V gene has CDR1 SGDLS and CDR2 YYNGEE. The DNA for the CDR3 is TGTGCCAGCAGTGGCTCGGGGACAGGGGTCTCACCCCTCCACTTT. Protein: CASSGSGTGVSPLHF. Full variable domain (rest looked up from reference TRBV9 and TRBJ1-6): DSGVTQTPKHLITATGQRVTLRCSPRSGDLSVYWYQQSLDQGLQFLIQYYNGEERAKGNILERFSAQQFPDLHSELNLSSLELGDSALYFCASSGSGTGVSPLHFGNGTRLTVT.

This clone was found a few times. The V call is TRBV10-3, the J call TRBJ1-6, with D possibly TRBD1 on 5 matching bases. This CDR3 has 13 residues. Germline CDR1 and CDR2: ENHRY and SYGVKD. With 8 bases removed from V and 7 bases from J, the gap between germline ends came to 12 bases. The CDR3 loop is CAIGAGRNSPLHF. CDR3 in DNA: TGTGCCATCGGGGCAGGGCGCAATTCACCCCTCCACTTT.

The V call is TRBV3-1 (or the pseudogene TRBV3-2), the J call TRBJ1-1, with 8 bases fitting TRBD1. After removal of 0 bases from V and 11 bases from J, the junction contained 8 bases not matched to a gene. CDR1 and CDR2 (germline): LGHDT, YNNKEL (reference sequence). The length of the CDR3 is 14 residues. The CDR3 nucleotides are TGTGCCAGCAGCCAAGAATCCCGGACAGGGAACGCTTTCTTT. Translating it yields CASSQESRTGNAFF.

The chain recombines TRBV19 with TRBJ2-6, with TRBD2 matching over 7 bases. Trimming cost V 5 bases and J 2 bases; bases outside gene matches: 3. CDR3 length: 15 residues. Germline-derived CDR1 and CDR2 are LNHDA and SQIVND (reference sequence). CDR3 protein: CASSREVAGANVLTF. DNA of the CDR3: TGTGCCAGTAGTCGGGAGGTGGCTGGGGCCAACGTCCTGACTTTC.

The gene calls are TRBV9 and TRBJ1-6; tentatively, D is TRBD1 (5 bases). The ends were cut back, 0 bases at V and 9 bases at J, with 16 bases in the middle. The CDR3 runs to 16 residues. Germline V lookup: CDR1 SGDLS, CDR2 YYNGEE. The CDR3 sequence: CASSVGTGRSPSPLHF. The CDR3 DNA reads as TGTGCCAGCAGCGTAGGAACAGGTCGATCACCTTCACCCCTCCACTTT.

The CDR3 is CASVGAGIETQYF. CDR3 DNA sequence: TGTGCCAGCGTCGGAGCAGGGATCGAGACCCAGTACTTC. J is TRBJ2-5 and V is TRBV28; weak D call: TRBD1 (5 bases). Germline CDR1 and CDR2: MDHEN and SYDVKM. This CDR3 comprises 13 residues. V gave up 8 bases and J gave up 5 bases, with 15 bases separating them.

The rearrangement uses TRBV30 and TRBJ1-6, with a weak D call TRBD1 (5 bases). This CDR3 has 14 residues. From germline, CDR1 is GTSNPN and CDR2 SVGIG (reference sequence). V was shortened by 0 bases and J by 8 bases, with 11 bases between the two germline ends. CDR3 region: CAWSVGWGDSPLHF. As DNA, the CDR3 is TGTGCCTGGAGTGTAGGTTGGGGCGATTCACCCCTCCACTTT.

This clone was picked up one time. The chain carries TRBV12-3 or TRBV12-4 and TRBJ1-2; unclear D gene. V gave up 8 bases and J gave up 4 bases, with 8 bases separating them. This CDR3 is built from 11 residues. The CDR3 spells CASGRIYGYTF. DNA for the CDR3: TGTGCCAGCGGCCGAATCTATGGCTACACCTTC.

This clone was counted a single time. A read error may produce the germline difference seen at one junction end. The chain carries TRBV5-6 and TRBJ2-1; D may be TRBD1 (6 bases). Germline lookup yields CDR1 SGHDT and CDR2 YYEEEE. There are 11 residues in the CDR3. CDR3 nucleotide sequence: TGTGCCAGCAGCTCAGAGACAGGATCGGTCTTC. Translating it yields CASSSETGSVF.

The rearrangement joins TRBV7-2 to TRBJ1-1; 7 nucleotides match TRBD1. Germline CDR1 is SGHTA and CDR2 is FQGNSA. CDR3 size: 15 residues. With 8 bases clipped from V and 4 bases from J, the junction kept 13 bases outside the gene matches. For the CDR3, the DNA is TGTGCCAGCTCCCACGAGGGGGCGGGATCCACTGAAGCTTTCTTT. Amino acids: CASSHEGAGSTEAFF.

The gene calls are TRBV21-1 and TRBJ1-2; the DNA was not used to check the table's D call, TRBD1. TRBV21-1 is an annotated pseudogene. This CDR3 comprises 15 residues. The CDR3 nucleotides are TGTGCCAGCAGCAATGGTTACAGGAAAACCGCTGGCTACACCTTC. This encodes CASSNGYRKTAGYTF.

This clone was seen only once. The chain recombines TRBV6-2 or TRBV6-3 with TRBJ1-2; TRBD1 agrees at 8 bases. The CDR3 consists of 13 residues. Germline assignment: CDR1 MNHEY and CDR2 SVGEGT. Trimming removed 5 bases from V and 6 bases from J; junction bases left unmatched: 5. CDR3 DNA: TGTGCCAGCAGTGCAAGACAGGGGAATGGCTACACCTTC. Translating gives CASSARQGNGYTF.

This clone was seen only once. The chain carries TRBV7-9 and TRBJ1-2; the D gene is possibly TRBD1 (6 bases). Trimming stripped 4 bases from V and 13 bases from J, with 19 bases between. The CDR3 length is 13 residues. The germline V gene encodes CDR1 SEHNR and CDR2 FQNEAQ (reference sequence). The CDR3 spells CASSSPGQTWSTF. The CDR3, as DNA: TGTGCCAGCAGCTCGCCCGGACAGACCTGGTCCACCTTC.

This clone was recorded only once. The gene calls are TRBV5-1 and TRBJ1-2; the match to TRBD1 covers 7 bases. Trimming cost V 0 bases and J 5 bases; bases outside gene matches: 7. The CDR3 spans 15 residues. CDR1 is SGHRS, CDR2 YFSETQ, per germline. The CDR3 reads CASSLGGQHLYGYTF. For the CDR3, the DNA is TGCGCCAGCAGCTTGGGGGGACAGCACCTATATGGCTACACCTTC.

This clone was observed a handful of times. As DNA, the CDR3 is TGCGCCAGCAGCCAAGAGGGGGCAAAGAACTATGGCTACACCTTC. It yields the protein CASSQEGAKNYGYTF. The V and J genes are TRBV4-3 and TRBJ1-2; a possible D gene is TRBD1 (6 bases). The CDR3 runs to 15 residues. In germline, CDR1 is LGHNA, CDR2 YSLEER. V gave up 0 bases and J gave up 2 bases, with 10 bases separating them.

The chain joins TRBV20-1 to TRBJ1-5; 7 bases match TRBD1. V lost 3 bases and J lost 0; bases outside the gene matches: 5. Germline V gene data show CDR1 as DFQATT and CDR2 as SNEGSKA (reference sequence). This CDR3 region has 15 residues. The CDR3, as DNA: TGCAGTGCTAGTGAGACAGGGCGTAGCAATCAGCCCCAGCATTTT. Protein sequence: CSASETGRSNQPQHF.

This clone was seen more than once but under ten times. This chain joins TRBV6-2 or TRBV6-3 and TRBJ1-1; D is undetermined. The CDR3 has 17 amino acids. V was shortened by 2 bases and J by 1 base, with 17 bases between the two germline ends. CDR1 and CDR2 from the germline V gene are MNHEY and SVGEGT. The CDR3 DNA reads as TGTGCCAGCAGTTACAGAGGGTTGAGGGAGGGGAACACTGAAGCTTTCTTT. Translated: CASSYRGLREGNTEAFF.

The CDR3, as DNA: TGTGCCACCAACGCTGGAGGAATTTCACCCCTCCACTTT. The encoded protein is CATNAGGISPLHF. The V call is TRBV15, the J call TRBJ1-6; unclear D gene. This CDR3 is built from 13 residues. Trimming took 7 bases from V and 9 from J, leaving 13 bases between them. Germline lookup yields CDR1 LNHNV and CDR2 YYDKDF (reference sequence).

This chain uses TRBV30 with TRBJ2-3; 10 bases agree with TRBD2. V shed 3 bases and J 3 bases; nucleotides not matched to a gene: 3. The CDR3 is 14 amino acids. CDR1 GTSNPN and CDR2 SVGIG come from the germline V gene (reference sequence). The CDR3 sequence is CAWRTSGFTDTQYF. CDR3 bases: TGTGCCTGGAGGACTAGCGGGTTTACAGATACGCAGTATTTT.

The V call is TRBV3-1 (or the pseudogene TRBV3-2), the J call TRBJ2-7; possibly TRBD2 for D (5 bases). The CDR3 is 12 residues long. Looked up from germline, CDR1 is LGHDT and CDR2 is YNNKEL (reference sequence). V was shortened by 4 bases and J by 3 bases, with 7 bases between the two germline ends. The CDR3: CASSRGGYEQYF. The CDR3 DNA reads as TGTGCCAGCAGCCGAGGAGGCTACGAGCAGTACTTC.